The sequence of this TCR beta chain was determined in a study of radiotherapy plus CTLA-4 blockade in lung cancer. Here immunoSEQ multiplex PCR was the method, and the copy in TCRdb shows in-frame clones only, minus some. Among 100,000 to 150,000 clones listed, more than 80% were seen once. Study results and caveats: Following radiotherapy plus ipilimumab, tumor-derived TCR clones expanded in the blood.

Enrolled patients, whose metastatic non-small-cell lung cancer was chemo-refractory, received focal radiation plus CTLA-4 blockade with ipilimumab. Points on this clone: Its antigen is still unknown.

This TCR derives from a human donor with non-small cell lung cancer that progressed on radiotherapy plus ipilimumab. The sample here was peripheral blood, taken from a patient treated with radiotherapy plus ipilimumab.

As DNA, the CDR3 is TGCGCCAGCAGCCCGAGCGCCCGACAGGGGATGTCGAACACTGAAGCTTTCTTT. It is translated as CASSPSARQGMSNTEAFF. The chain is built from TRBV5-1 and TRBJ1-1; 8 positions agree with TRBD1. J lost 1 base, V lost 4 bases, and 15 bases had no gene match. This CDR3 has 18 amino acids. Germline loops: CDR1 SGHRS, CDR2 YFSETQ. The variable domain in full, with the rest retrieved from reference TRBV5-1 and TRBJ1-1, is KAGVTQTPRYLIKTRGQQVTLSCSPISGHRSVSWYQQTPGQGLQFLFEYFSETQRNKGNFPGRFSGRQFSNSRSEMNVSTLELGDSALYLCASSPSARQGMSNTEAFFGQGTRLTVV.